The clone carrying this TCR beta chain has a count of ten or more. This CDR3 is built from 18 residues. Germline CDR1 and CDR2: MGHRA and YSYEKL. J lost 2 bases, V lost 7 bases, and 19 bases had no gene match. One entry per CDR3 protein results from TCRdb running MiXCR on the reads. The table records 200,000 to 300,000 distinct CDR3 sequences, 9.1% of them present only once. This specimen comes from a study of T cell repertoires in cytomegalovirus infection. The chain carries TRBV4-1 and TRBJ2-7, with TRBD2 matching 8 bases. The sequence was obtained from a human donor in good health (CMV status not recorded). Some clones in this sample may be carry-over from other donors' samples. Sequenced sample: PBMCs. CDR3 residues: CASTLEIPLAGGPYEQYF. CDR3 DNA sequence: TGCGCCAGCACTCTAGAAATACCCCTGGCGGGGGGCCCCTACGAGCAGTACTTC.